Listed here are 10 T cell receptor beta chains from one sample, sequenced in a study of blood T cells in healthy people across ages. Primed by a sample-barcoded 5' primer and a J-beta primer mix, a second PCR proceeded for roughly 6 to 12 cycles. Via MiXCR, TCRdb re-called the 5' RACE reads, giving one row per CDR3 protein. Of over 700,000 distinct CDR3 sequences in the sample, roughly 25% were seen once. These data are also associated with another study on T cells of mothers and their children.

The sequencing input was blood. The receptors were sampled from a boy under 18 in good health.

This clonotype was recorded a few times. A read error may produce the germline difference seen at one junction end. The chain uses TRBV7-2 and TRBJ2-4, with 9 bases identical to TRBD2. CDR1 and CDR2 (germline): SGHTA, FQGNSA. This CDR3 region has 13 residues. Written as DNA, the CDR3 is TGCGCCAGCAGCCTTAGCGGGGGAGACATTCAGTACTTC. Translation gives CASSLSGGDIQYF.

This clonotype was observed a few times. CDR3 nucleotide sequence: TGCGCCAGCAGCCAAGATACGGCGGGGCGCACAGATACGCAGTATTTT. This translates into CASSQDTAGRTDTQYF. The V call is TRBV4-1, the J call TRBJ2-3; TRBD2 might be the D (6 bases). The CDR3 has 16 amino acids. Trimming pared 0 bases from V and 1 base from J, leaving 11 bases between. The germline CDR1 and CDR2 sequences are MGHRA and YSYEKL.

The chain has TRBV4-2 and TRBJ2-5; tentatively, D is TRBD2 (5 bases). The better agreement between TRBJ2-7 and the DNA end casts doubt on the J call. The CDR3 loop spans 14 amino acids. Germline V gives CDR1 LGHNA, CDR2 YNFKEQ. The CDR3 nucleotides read TGTGCCAGCAGCCAGATCGGACTTCTAGGCGAGCAGTACTTC. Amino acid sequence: CASSQIGLLGEQYF.

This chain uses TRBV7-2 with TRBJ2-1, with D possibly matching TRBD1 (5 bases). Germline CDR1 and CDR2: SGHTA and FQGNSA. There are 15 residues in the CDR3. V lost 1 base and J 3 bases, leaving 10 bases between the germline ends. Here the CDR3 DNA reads TGTGCCAGCAGCTTAGTTCAGGGAAACTACAATGAGCAGTTCTTC. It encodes CASSLVQGNYNEQFF.

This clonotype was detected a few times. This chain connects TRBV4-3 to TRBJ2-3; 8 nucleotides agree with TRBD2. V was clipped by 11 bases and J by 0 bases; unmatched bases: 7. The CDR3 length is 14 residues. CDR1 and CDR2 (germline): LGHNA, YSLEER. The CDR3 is CAAGSGTSTDTQYF. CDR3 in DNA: TGCGCCGCGGGTAGCGGGACTAGCACAGATACGCAGTATTTT.

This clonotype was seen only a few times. The CDR3 is CASTTSLKNEQFF. CDR3 DNA sequence: TGTGCCAGCACCACCTCGTTGAAGAATGAGCAGTTCTTC. The chain combines TRBV12-3 or TRBV12-4 with TRBJ2-5; D uncertain. The J call is doubtful: the DNA matches TRBJ2-1 better. The CDR3 extends over 13 amino acids.

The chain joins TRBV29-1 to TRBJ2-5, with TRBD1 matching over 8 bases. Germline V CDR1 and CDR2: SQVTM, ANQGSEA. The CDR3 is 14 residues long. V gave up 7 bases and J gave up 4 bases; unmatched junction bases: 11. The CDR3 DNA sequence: TGCAGCGGTGTTCGGACAGGGAAGGTAGAGACCCAGTACTTC. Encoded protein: CSGVRTGKVETQYF. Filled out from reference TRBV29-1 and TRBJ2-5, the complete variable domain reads SAVISQKPSRDICQRGTSLTIQCQVDSQVTMMFWYRQQPGQSLTLIATANQGSEATYESGFVIDKFPISRPNLTFSTLTVSNMSPEDSSIYLCSGVRTGKVETQYFGPGTRLLVL.

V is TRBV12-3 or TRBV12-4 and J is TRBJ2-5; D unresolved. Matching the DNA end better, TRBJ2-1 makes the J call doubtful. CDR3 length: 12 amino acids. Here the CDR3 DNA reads TGTGCCAGCAGCCAAGGTATTAGAGAGCAGTTCTTC. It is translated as CASSQGIREQFF.

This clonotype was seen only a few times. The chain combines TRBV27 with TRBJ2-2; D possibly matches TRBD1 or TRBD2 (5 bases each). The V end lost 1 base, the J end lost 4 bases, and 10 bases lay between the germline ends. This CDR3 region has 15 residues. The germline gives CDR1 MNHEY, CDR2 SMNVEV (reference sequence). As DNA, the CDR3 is TGTGCCAGCAGTTTATTTGGGGGTTCCACCGGGGAGCTGTTTTTT. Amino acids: CASSLFGGSTGELFF.

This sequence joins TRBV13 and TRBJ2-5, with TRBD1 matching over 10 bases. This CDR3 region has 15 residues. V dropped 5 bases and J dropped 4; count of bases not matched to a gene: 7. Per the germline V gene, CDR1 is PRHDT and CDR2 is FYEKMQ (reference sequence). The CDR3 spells CASSARDRGGETQYF. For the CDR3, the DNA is TGTGCCAGCAGCGCCCGGGACAGGGGAGGAGAGACCCAGTACTTC.